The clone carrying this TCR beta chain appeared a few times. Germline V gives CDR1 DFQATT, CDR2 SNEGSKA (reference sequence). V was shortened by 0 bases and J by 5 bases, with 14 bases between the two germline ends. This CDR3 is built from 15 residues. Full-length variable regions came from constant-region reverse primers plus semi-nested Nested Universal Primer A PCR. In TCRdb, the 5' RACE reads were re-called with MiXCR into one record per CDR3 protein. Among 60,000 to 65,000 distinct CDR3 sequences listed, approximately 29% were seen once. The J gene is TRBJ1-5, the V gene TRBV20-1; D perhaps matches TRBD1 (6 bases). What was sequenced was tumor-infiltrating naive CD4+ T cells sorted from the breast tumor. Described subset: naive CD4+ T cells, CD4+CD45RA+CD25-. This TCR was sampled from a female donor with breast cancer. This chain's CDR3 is CSAREGGRGDQPQHF. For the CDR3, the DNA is TGCAGTGCTAGAGAGGGGGGGCGCGGGGATCAGCCCCAGCATTTT.